The sequence of this T cell receptor (beta chain) was determined in a study of blood T cells in healthy people across ages. CDR1 and CDR2 (germline): SGHRS, YFSETQ. The V and J ends lost 8 bases and 5 bases respectively, with 25 bases between them. There are 16 residues in the CDR3. Using a J-beta primer mix together with a sample-barcoded 5' primer, a second PCR was run for about 6 to 12 cycles. TCRdb passed the 5' RACE reads through MiXCR, listing each CDR3 protein once. The sample holds approximately 780,000 distinct CDR3 sequences, under 30% seen once. This same sample was also taken into another study, of T cells of mothers and their children.

What was sequenced was blood. The chain recombines TRBV5-1 with TRBJ1-1; no reliable D call. The TCR was taken from a boy younger than 18 in good health. The CDR3 reads CASSLGSTGSGTEAFF. The CDR3 bases are TGCGCCAGTAGCCTGGGTTCCACGGGGTCGGGAACTGAAGCTTTCTTT.